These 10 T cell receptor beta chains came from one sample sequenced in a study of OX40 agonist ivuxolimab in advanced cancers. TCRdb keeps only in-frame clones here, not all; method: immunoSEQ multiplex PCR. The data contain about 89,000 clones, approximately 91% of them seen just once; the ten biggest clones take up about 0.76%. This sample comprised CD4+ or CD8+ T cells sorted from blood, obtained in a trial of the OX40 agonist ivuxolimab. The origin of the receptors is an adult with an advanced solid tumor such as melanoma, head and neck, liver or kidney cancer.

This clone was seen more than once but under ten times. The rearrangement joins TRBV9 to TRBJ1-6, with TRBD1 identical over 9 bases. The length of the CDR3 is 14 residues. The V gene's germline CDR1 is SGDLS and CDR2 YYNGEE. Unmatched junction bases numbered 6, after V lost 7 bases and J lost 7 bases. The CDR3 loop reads CASGGQGQNSPLHF. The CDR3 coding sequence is TGTGCCAGCGGGGGACAGGGTCAGAATTCACCCCTCCACTTT.

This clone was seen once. CDR3 in amino acids: CASSEWGQGYEQYF. The CDR3, as DNA: TGCGCCAGCAGTGAGTGGGGACAGGGCTACGAGCAGTACTTC. The V call is TRBV10-1, the J call TRBJ2-7; 9 bases line up with TRBD1. Germline lookup yields CDR1 WNHNN and CDR2 SYGVQD (reference sequence). The CDR3 runs 14 residues. After removal of 1 base from V and 3 bases from J, the junction contained 1 base not matched to a gene.

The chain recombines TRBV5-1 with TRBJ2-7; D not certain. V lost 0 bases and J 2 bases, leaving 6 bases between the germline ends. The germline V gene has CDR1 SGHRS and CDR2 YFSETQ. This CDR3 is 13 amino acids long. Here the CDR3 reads CASSLVGPYEQYF. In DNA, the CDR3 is TGCGCCAGCAGCTTGGTGGGCCCCTACGAGCAGTACTTC.

CDR3 sequence: CASSWTSQFQETQYF. The CDR3 DNA sequence: TGCGCCAGCAGCTGGACCTCTCAGTTCCAAGAGACCCAGTACTTC. The chain employs TRBV5-1 and TRBJ2-5; no reliable D call. The CDR3 covers 15 residues. The germline CDR1 and CDR2 sequences are SGHRS and YFSETQ. Between the trimmed V and J ends, which lost 3 bases and 1 base, there was a span of 13 bases.

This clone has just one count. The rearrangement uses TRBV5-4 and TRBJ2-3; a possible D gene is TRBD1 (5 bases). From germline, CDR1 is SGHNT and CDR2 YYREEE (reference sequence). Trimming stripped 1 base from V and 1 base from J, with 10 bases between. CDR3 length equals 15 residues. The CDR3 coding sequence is TGTGCCAGCAGCTTGTGGTTGACAGGCACAGATACGCAGTATTTT. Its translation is CASSLWLTGTDTQYF.

The CDR3 sequence: CAWRDPGRNQPQHF. For the CDR3, the DNA is TGTGCCTGGCGGGACCCAGGGCGTAATCAGCCCCAGCATTTT. The chain is built from TRBV30 and TRBJ1-5; possible D gene TRBD1, 5 bases. The CDR3 is 14 residues long. Trimming shortened V by 5 bases and J by 4 bases, and 15 bases separated the two germline ends. CDR1 is GTSNPN, CDR2 SVGIG, per germline (reference sequence).

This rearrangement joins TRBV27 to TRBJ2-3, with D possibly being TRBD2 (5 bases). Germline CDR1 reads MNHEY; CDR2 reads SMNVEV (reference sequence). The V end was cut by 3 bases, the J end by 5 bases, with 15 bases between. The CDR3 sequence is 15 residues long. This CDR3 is CASSFGRGWEDTQYF. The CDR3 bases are TGTGCCAGCAGTTTTGGACGGGGATGGGAAGATACGCAGTATTTT.

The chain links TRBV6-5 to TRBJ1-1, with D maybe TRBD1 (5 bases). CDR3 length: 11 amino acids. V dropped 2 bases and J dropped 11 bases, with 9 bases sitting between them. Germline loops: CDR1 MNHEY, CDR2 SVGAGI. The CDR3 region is CASSYGAEAFF. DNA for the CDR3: TGTGCCAGCAGTTACGGGGCAGAGGCTTTCTTT.

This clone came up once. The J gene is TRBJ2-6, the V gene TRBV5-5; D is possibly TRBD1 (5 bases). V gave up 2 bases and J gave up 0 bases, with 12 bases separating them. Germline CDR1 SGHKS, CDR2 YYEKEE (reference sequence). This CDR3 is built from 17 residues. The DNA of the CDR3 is TGTGCCAGCAGCTTTCACAGGACCTACTCTGGGGCCAACGTCCTGACTTTC. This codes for CASSFHRTYSGANVLTF. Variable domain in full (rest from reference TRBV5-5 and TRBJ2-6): DAGVTQSPTHLIKTRGQQVTLRCSPISGHKSVSWYQQVLGQGPQFIFQYYEKEERGRGNFPDRFSARQFPNYSSELNVNALLLGDSALYLCASSFHRTYSGANVLTFGAGSRLTVL.

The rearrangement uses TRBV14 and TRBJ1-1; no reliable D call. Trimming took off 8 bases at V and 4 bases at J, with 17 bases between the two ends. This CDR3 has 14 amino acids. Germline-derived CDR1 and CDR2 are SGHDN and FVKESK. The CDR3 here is CASQPSWLRTEAFF. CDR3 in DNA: TGTGCCAGCCAGCCAAGCTGGCTGCGCACTGAAGCTTTCTTT.